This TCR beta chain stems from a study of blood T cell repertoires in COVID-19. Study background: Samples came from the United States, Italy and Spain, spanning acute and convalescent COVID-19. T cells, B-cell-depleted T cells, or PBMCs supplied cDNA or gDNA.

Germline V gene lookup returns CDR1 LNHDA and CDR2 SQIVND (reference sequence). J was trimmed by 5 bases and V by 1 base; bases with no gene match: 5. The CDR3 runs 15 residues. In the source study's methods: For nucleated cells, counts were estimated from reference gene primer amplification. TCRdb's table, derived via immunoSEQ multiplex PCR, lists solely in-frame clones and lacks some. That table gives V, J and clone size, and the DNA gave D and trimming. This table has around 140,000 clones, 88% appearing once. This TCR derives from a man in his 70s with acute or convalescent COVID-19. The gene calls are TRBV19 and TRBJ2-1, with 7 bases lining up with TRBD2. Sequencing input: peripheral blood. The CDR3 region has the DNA TGTGCCAGTAGTATAGCGGGGGGTGTGGACAATGAGCAGTTCTTC. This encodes CASSIAGGVDNEQFF.